Given below is one TCR beta chain in context. Using immunoSEQ multiplex PCR, the repertoire was profiled, and TCRdb retains in-frame clones only, with some absent. This sample has 60,000 to 80,000 clones, with about 91% found just once. The data belong to a study of OX40 agonist ivuxolimab in advanced cancers. Germline values: CDR1 SGHRS, CDR2 YFSETQ. The germline V and J ends were trimmed by 5 bases and 4 bases, with 17 bases remaining between them. The CDR3 has 15 amino acids. The sequence was obtained from an adult with an advanced solid tumor such as melanoma, head and neck, liver or kidney cancer. The specimen comprised CD4+ or CD8+ T cells sorted from blood, sampled in a trial of the OX40 agonist ivuxolimab. The V gene is TRBV5-1, the J gene TRBJ2-3; unclear D gene. The DNA for the CDR3 is TGCGCCAGCAGGAGGTTGGAGTCGGGCCCAGATACGCAGTATTTT. Protein sequence: CASRRLESGPDTQYF. Filled out from reference TRBV5-1 and TRBJ2-3, the complete variable domain reads KAGVTQTPRYLIKTRGQQVTLSCSPISGHRSVSWYQQTPGQGLQFLFEYFSETQRNKGNFPGRFSGRQFSNSRSEMNVSTLELGDSALYLCASRRLESGPDTQYFGPGTRLTVL.